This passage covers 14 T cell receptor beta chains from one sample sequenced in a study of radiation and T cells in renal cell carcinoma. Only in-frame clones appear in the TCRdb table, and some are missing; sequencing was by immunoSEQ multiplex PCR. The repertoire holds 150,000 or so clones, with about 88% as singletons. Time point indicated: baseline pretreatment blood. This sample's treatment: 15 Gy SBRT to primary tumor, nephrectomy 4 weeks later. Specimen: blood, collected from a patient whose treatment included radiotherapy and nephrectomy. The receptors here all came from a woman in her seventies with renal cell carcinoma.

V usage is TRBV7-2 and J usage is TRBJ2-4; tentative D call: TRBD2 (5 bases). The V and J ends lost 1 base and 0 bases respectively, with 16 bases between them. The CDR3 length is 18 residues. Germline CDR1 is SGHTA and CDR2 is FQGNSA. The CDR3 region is CASSLDNRGTVAKNIQYF. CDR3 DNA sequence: TGTGCCAGCAGCTTAGATAATCGGGGTACCGTAGCCAAAAACATTCAGTACTTC.

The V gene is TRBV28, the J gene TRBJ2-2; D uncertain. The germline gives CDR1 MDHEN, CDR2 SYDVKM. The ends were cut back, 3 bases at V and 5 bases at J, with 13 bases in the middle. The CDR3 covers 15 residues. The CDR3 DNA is TGTGCCAGCAGTTTGATCAAATTATCGACCGGGGAGCTGTTTTTT. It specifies CASSLIKLSTGELFF. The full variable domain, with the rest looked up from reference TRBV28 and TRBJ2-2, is DVKVTQSSRYLVKRTGEKVFLECVQDMDHENMFWYRQDPGLGLRLIYFSYDVKMKEKGDIPEGYSVSREKKERFSLILESASTNQTSMYLCASSLIKLSTGELFFGEGSRLTVL.

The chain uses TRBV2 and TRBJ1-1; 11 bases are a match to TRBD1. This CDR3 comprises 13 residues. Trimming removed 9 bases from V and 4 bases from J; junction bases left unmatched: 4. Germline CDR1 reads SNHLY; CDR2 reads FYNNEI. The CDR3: CASPGQGGTEAFF. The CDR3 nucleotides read TGTGCCAGTCCGGGACAGGGGGGCACTGAAGCTTTCTTT.

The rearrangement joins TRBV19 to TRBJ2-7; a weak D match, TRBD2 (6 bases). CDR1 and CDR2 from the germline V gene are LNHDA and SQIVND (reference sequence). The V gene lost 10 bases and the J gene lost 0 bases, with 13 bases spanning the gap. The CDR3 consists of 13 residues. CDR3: CATRDGGSYEQYF. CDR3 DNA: TGTGCCACCCGGGACGGGGGCTCCTACGAGCAGTACTTC.

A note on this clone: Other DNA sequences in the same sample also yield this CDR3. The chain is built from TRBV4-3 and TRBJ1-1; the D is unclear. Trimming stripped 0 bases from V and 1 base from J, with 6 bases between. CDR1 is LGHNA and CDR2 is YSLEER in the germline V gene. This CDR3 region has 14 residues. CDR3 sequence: CASSQDLGNTEAFF. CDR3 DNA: TGCGCCAGCAGCCAAGACCTGGGGAACACTGAAGCTTTCTTT.

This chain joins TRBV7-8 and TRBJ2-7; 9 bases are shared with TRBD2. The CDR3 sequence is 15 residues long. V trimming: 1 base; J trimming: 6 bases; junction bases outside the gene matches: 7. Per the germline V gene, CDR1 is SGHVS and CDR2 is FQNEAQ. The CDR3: CASSLELAGAAEQYF. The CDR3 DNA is TGTGCCAGCAGCTTAGAGTTAGCGGGGGCGGCCGAGCAGTACTTC.

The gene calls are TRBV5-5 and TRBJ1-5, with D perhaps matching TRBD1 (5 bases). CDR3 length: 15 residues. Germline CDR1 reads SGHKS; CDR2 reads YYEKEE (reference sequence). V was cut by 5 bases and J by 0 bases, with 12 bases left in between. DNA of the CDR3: TGTGCCAGCAGAACTGGACACTATAGCAATCAGCCCCAGCATTTT. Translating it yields CASRTGHYSNQPQHF.

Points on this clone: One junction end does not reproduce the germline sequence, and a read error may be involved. The CDR3 is CASSLDGGTYQETQYF. The CDR3 DNA follows: TGTGCTAGCAGCTTAGACGGGGGGACGTACCAAGAGACCCAGTACTTC. The chain recombines TRBV7-7 with TRBJ2-5; TRBD2 agrees at 7 bases. CDR3 size: 16 residues. Germline CDR1 reads SSHAT; CDR2 reads FNYEAQ (reference sequence). Drawing the rest from reference TRBV7-7 and TRBJ2-5, the complete variable domain is GAGVSQSPRYKVTKRGQDVTLRCDPISSHATLYWYQQALGQGPEFLTYFNYEAQPDKSGLPSDRFSAERPEGSISTLTIQRTEQRDSAMYRCASSLDGGTYQETQYFGPGTRLLVL.

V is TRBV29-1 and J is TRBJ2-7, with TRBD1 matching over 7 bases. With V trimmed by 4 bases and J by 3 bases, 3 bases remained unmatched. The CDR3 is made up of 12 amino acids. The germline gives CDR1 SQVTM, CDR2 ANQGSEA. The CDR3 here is CSVGTGYYEQYF. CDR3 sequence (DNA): TGCAGCGTTGGGACAGGATACTACGAGCAGTACTTC.

The CDR3 DNA reads as TGTGCCAGCAGCCTCCGAGGGGGTCCCGGCGAGCAGTTCTTC. Its translation is CASSLRGGPGEQFF. The chain recombines TRBV14 with TRBJ2-1; the D gene is possibly TRBD1 (6 bases). V lost 4 bases to trimming and J lost 10 bases, with 17 bases between them. Germline V gene lookup returns CDR1 SGHDN and CDR2 FVKESK. The CDR3 is 14 residues long.

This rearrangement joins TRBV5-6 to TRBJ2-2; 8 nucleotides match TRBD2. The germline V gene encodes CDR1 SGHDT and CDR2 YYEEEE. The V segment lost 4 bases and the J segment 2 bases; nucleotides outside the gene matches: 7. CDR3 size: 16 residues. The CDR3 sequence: CASSRLSGINTGELFF. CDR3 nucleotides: TGTGCCAGCAGCAGACTTAGCGGGATCAACACCGGGGAGCTGTTTTTT.

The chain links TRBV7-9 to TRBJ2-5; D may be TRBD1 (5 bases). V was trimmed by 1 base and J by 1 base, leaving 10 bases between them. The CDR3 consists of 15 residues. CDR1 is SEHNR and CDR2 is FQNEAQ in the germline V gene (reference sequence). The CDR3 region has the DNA TGTGCCAGCAGCTTAGACAGGACCCTCCAAGAGACCCAGTACTTC. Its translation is CASSLDRTLQETQYF.

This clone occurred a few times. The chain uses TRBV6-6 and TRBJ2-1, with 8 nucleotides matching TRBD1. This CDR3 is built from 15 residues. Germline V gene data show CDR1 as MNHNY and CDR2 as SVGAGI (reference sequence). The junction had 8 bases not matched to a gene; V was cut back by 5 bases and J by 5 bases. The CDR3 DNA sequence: TGTGCCAGCAGTCGTGGACAGGGCAAGGACAATGAGCAGTTCTTC. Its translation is CASSRGQGKDNEQFF.

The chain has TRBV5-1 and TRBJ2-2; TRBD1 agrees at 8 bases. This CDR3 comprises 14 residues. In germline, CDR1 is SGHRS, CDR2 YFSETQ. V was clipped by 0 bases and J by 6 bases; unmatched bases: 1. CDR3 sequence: CASSLDRGSGELFF. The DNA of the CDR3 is TGCGCCAGCAGCTTGGACAGGGGGTCCGGGGAGCTGTTTTTT.